The present TCR beta chain was sequenced within a study of cytomegalovirus exposure and HLA in healthy donors. Primers for the PCR totalled 60 Vbeta and 13 Jbeta. This table comes from immunoSEQ multiplex PCR, and its TCRdb copy is limited to in-frame clones, with some not included. The sample yields approximately 220,000 clones, 60% to 80% seen once. Germline V CDR1 and CDR2: SEHNR, FQNEAQ (reference sequence). V was clipped by 0 bases and J by 1 base, with 6 bases between them. The CDR3 sequence is 14 residues long. The chain recombines TRBV7-9 with TRBJ1-1; a possible D gene is TRBD1 (6 bases). Material: PBMCs. This TCR came from a woman aged 25 to 39 in good health and CMV-seronegative. The CDR3 is CASSLAGQNTEAFF. The CDR3 nucleotides read TGTGCCAGCAGCTTAGCGGGACAGAACACTGAAGCTTTCTTT.